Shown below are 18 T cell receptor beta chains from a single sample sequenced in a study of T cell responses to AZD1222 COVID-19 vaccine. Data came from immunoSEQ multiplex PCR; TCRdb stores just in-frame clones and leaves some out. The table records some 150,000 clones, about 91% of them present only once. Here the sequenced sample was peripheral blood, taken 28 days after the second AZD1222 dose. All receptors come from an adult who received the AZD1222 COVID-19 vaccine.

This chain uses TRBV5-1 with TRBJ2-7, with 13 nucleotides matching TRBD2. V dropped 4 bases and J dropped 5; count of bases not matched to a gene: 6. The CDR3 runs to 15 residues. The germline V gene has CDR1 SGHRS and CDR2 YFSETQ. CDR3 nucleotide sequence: TGCGCCAGCAGCCAACTAGCGGGAGGGCAAGACGAGCAGTACTTC. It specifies CASSQLAGGQDEQYF.

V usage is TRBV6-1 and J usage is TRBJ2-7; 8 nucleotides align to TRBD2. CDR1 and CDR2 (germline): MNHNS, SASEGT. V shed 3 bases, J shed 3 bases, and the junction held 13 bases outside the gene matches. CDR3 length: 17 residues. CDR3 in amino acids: CASSEAGHSSGDYEQYF. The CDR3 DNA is TGTGCCAGCAGTGAGGCGGGCCACAGTAGCGGGGACTACGAGCAGTACTTC.

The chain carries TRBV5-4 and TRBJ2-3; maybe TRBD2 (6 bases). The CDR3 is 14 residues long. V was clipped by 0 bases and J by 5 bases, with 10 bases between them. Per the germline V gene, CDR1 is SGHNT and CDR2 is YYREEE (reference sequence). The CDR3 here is CASSLVLGGDTQYF. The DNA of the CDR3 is TGTGCCAGCAGCTTGGTTTTGGGGGGAGATACGCAGTATTTT.

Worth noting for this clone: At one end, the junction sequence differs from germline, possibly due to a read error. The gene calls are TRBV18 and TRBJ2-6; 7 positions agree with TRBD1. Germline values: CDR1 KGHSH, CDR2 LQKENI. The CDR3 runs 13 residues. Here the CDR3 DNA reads TGTGCCAGCTCACCGTCCGTAACAGGGGAAACATGTTTC. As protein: CASSPSVTGETCF.

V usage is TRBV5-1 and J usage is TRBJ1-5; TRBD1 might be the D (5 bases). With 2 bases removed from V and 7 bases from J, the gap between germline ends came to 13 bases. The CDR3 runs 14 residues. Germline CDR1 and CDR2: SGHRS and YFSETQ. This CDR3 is CASSLESRAQPQHF. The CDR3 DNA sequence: TGCGCCAGCAGCTTAGAATCCAGGGCCCAGCCCCAGCATTTT.

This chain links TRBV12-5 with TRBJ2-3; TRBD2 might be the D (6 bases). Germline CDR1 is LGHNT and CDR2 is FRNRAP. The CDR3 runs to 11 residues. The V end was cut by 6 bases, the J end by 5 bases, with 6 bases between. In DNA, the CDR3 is TGTGCTAGTGGGGGGGGAGATACGCAGTATTTT. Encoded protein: CASGGGDTQYF.

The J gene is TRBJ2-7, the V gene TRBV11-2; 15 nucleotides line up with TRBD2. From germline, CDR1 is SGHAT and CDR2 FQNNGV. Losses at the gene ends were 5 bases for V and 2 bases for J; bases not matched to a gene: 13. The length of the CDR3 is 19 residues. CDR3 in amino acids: CASSPKAGLAGGGAYEQYF. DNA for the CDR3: TGTGCCAGCAGCCCCAAGGCGGGACTAGCGGGAGGAGGGGCCTACGAGCAGTACTTC. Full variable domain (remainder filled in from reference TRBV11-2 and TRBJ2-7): EAGVAQSPRYKIIEKRQSVAFWCNPISGHATLYWYQQILGQGPKLLIQFQNNGVVDDSQLPKDRFSAERLKGVDSTLKIQPAKLEDSAVYLCASSPKAGLAGGGAYEQYFGPGTRLTVT.

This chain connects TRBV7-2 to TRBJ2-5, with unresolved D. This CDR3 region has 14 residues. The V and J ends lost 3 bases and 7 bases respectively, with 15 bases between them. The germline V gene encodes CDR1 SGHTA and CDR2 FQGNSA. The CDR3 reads CASSFKDGPGTQYF. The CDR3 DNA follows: TGTGCCAGCAGCTTCAAGGACGGGCCGGGGACCCAGTACTTC.

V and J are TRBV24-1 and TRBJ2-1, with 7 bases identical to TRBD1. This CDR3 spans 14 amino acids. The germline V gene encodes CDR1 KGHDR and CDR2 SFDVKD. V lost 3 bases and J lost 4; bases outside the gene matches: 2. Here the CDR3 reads CATSDPDRYNEQFF. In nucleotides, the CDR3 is TGTGCCACCAGTGATCCGGACAGGTACAATGAGCAGTTCTTC.

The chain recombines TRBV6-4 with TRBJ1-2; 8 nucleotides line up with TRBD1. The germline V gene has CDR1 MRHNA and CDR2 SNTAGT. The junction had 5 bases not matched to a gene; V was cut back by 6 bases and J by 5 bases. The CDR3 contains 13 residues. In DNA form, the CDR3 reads TGTGCCAGCAGCCCCGACAGGGGTTATGGCTACACCTTC. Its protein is CASSPDRGYGYTF.

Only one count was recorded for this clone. The CDR3 DNA follows: TGTGCCAGTAGTATTACGGGGGCCTTTGAAAATGAGCAGTTCTTC. Encoded protein: CASSITGAFENEQFF. The chain carries TRBV19 and TRBJ2-1; possibly TRBD1 or TRBD2 for D (6 bases each). The CDR3 is made up of 15 amino acids. V lost 3 bases to trimming and J lost 7 bases, with 16 bases between them. Looked up from germline, CDR1 is LNHDA and CDR2 is SQIVND (reference sequence).

CDR3 region: CASRPQAGTPATGELFF. CDR3 DNA: TGCGCCAGCAGACCCCAGGCCGGGACACCTGCCACCGGGGAGCTGTTTTTT. The rearrangement links TRBV5-1 to TRBJ2-2; a possible D gene is TRBD1 (6 bases). The CDR3 runs 17 residues. V was cut by 5 bases and J by 4 bases, with 21 bases left in between. Germline V lookup: CDR1 SGHRS, CDR2 YFSETQ.

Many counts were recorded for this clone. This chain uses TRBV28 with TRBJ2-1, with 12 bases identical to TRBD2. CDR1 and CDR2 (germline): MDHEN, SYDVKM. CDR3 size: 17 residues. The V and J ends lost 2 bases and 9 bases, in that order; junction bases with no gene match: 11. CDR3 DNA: TGTGCCAGCAGTTTAGACATCACTAGCGGGAGGTCCCGTGAGCAGTTCTTC. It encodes CASSLDITSGRSREQFF. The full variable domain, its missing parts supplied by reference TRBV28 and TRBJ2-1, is DVKVTQSSRYLVKRTGEKVFLECVQDMDHENMFWYRQDPGLGLRLIYFSYDVKMKEKGDIPEGYSVSREKKERFSLILESASTNQTSMYLCASSLDITSGRSREQFFGPGTRLTVL.

CDR3 in DNA: TGTGCCAGCAGCTCTCAGGCAGTGTTGAACACTGAAGCTTTCTTT. Translated: CASSSQAVLNTEAFF. The J gene is TRBJ1-1, the V gene TRBV7-8, with D hard to call. Germline CDR1 SGHVS, CDR2 FQNEAQ. The CDR3 sequence is 15 residues long. V lost 4 bases, J lost 0 bases, and 12 bases lay in between.

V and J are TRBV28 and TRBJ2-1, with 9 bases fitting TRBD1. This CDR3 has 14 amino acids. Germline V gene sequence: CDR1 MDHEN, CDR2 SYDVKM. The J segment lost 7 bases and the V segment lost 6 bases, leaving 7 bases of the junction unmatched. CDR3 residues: CASREGQGWNEQFF. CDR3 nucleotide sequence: TGTGCCAGCAGAGAGGGACAGGGCTGGAATGAGCAGTTCTTC.

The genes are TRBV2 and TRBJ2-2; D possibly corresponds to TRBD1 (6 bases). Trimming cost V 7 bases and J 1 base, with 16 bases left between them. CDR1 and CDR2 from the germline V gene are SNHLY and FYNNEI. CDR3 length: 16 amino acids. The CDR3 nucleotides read TGTGCCAGCAAACTACAGGGTCCTCTGAACACCGGGGAGCTGTTTTTT. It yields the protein CASKLQGPLNTGELFF.

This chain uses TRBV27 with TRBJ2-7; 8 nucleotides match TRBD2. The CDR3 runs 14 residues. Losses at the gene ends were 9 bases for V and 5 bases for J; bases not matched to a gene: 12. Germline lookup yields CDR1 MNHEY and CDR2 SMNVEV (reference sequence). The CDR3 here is CASKSREGIHEQYF. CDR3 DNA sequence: TGTGCCAGTAAGAGCCGGGAGGGAATCCACGAGCAGTACTTC.

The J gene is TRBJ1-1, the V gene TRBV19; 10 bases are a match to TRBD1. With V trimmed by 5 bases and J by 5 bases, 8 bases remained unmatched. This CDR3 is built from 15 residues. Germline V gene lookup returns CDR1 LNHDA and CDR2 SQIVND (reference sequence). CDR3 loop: CASSPIPGQGTEAFF. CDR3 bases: TGTGCCAGTAGTCCGATCCCGGGACAGGGGACTGAAGCTTTCTTT.